Below, 24 T cell receptor beta chains from the same sample are listed, as sequenced in a study of T cell changes during pregnancy in multiple sclerosis. Method: immunoSEQ multiplex PCR; TCRdb's copy keeps in-frame clones and lacks some. This table has roughly 51,000 clones, roughly 94% appearing once. The sequences come from CD8+ T cells from peripheral blood mononuclear cells, collected before pregnancy. The origin of the receptors is a female donor with multiple sclerosis, enrolled in a pregnancy study.

A single count supports this clone. The gene calls are TRBV6-1 and TRBJ1-4, with D perhaps matching TRBD1 (5 bases). The CDR3 covers 15 residues. Germline CDR1 and CDR2: MNHNS and SASEGT. With 6 bases removed from V and 8 bases from J, the gap between germline ends came to 19 bases. CDR3 DNA sequence: TGTGCCAGCAGCTTGAGCAGGGTTTTAGGGGAAAAACTGTTTTTT. Amino acid sequence: CASSLSRVLGEKLFF.

This chain uses TRBV27 with TRBJ2-1; 7 bases are shared with TRBD2. This CDR3 spans 15 amino acids. V lost 2 bases to trimming and J lost 2 bases; unmatched junction nucleotides: 3. Germline values: CDR1 MNHEY, CDR2 SMNVEV (reference sequence). The CDR3 loop reads CASSLDSGAYNEQFF. The CDR3 region has the DNA TGTGCCAGCAGTTTAGACAGCGGGGCCTACAATGAGCAGTTCTTC.

The chain is built from TRBV30 and TRBJ2-7, with D possibly matching TRBD1 (6 bases). The CDR3 has 15 amino acids. V gave up 1 base and J gave up 3 bases, with 16 bases separating them. Germline CDR1 is GTSNPN and CDR2 is SVGIG (reference sequence). CDR3 bases: TGTGCCTGGAGTGACCCCCCCAGGGGCAACTACGAGCAGTACTTC. This gives the protein CAWSDPPRGNYEQYF.

The V gene is TRBV9, the J gene TRBJ2-1, with TRBD2 matching 9 bases. Germline CDR1 reads SGDLS; CDR2 reads YYNGEE. This CDR3 has 15 residues. Trimming removed 3 bases from V and 5 bases from J; junction bases left unmatched: 6. The CDR3 sequence: CASSDSGRTNNEQFF. The CDR3 DNA reads TGTGCCAGCAGCGATAGCGGGAGAACCAACAATGAGCAGTTCTTC.

The J gene is TRBJ2-1, the V gene TRBV5-4, with D tentatively TRBD1 (6 bases). The CDR3 has 18 residues. The V gene's germline CDR1 is SGHNT and CDR2 YYREEE (reference sequence). V was pared by 2 bases and J by 2 bases, with 20 bases between. The chain's CDR3 is CASSFGPVGGSAYNEQFF. CDR3 bases: TGTGCCAGCAGCTTTGGCCCCGTTGGGGGCAGCGCCTACAATGAGCAGTTCTTC.

This clone has only one observation. The chain employs TRBV29-1 and TRBJ2-7, with a tentative D call TRBD1 (6 bases). This CDR3 comprises 14 residues. Germline V lookup: CDR1 SQVTM, CDR2 ANQGSEA. The V end was cut by 4 bases, the J end by 2 bases, with 15 bases between. In nucleotides, the CDR3 is TGCAGCGTTGCTCCCGGGACAATACCCTACGAGCAGTACTTC. Translating gives CSVAPGTIPYEQYF.

The chain employs TRBV4-3 and TRBJ2-5; TRBD1 agrees at 8 bases. The CDR3 is 17 residues long. Germline CDR1 reads LGHNA; CDR2 reads YSLEER. V dropped 0 bases and J dropped 5; count of bases not matched to a gene: 11. Here the CDR3 DNA reads TGCGCCAGCAGCCAAGAAACCATGACAGGGGCGGGGGAGACCCAGTACTTC. This gives the protein CASSQETMTGAGETQYF.

The chain recombines TRBV11-2 with TRBJ1-1; TRBD1 might be the D (6 bases). The CDR3 is 16 amino acids. Trimming pared 2 bases from V and 3 bases from J, leaving 16 bases between. CDR1 SGHAT and CDR2 FQNNGV come from the germline V gene. This CDR3 is CASSLWVRGFDTEAFF. The CDR3 DNA reads TGTGCCAGCAGCTTATGGGTGAGGGGGTTCGACACTGAAGCTTTCTTT.

This chain uses TRBV19 with TRBJ2-7; 9 bases line up with TRBD1. The length of the CDR3 is 13 residues. Trimming took 5 bases from V and 7 from J; bases not matched to a gene: 6. Germline V lookup: CDR1 LNHDA, CDR2 SQIVND (reference sequence). This chain's CDR3 is CASSFGTGREQYF. CDR3 coding DNA: TGTGCCAGTAGTTTCGGGACAGGGCGGGAGCAGTACTTC.

The J gene is TRBJ1-4, the V gene TRBV4-3; D is ambiguous. The germline gives CDR1 LGHNA, CDR2 YSLEER. The V and J ends lost 0 bases and 8 bases respectively, with 10 bases between them. CDR3 size: 14 residues. The CDR3 reads CASSQDWGAEKLFF. The DNA of the CDR3 is TGCGCCAGCAGCCAAGATTGGGGAGCGGAAAAACTGTTTTTT.

This sequence joins TRBV19 and TRBJ1-1; D remains ambiguous. There are 13 residues in the CDR3. CDR1 and CDR2 (germline): LNHDA, SQIVND (reference sequence). The V and J ends lost 6 bases and 0 bases respectively, with 8 bases between them. The CDR3 protein is CASRRSLNTEAFF. DNA for the CDR3: TGTGCCAGTAGGCGGAGTCTGAACACTGAAGCTTTCTTT.

This clone was seen only once. V usage is TRBV6-6 and J usage is TRBJ2-3; TRBD1 matches at 7 bases. V lost 5 bases and J lost 11; bases outside the gene matches: 7. Germline V gene sequence: CDR1 MNHNY, CDR2 SVGAGI (reference sequence). The CDR3 spans 12 residues. The CDR3 bases are TGTGCCAGCAGTACCGACAGGGCAAAGCAGTATTTT. Translating gives CASSTDRAKQYF.

This clone came up once. The CDR3 loop reads CASSWAVGYEQYF. CDR3 bases: TGTGCCAGCAGTTGGGCCGTTGGCTACGAGCAGTACTTC. V gene TRBV27 combines with J gene TRBJ2-7; unclear D gene. V lost 4 bases and J 3 bases, leaving 10 bases between the germline ends. The CDR3 consists of 13 residues. Germline loops: CDR1 MNHEY, CDR2 SMNVEV (reference sequence).

V gene TRBV27 combines with J gene TRBJ2-1, with D perhaps TRBD2 (5 bases). V lost 6 bases, J lost 12 bases, and 21 bases lay in between. The CDR3 is 14 amino acids. Germline lookup yields CDR1 MNHEY and CDR2 SMNVEV (reference sequence). The CDR3: CASSPGEGARGQFF. The CDR3 DNA sequence: TGTGCCAGCAGCCCCGGGGAAGGAGCTCGAGGGCAGTTCTTC.

This chain links TRBV27 with TRBJ2-7; a weak D match, TRBD1 (5 bases). Germline CDR1 and CDR2: MNHEY and SMNVEV (reference sequence). V dropped 4 bases and J dropped 2 bases, with 9 bases sitting between them. The CDR3 contains 13 residues. Written as DNA, the CDR3 is TGTGCCAGCAGTTCTGCAGGGCCCTACGAGCAGTACTTC. This encodes CASSSAGPYEQYF.

The chain has TRBV29-1 and TRBJ2-7; 11 bases map to TRBD2. This CDR3 has 15 residues. Germline V gives CDR1 SQVTM, CDR2 ANQGSEA. V was clipped by 6 bases and J by 2 bases; unmatched bases: 9. CDR3 protein: CSVDLAGGTTYEQYF. In nucleotides, the CDR3 is TGCAGCGTGGATTTAGCGGGAGGGACAACCTACGAGCAGTACTTC.

The chain has TRBV9 and TRBJ1-3; no firm D call. CDR1 is SGDLS, CDR2 YYNGEE, per germline. Trimming stripped 4 bases from V and 2 bases from J, with 16 bases between. This CDR3 has 16 amino acids. The CDR3 sequence: CASSTPREKPGNTIYF. The DNA for the CDR3 is TGTGCCAGCAGCACCCCCCGGGAGAAACCTGGAAACACCATATATTTT.

The table lists this clone with a count of one. The chain joins TRBV9 to TRBJ1-2; D gene uncertain. Looked up from germline, CDR1 is SGDLS and CDR2 is YYNGEE. The CDR3 is made up of 13 amino acids. The V and J ends lost 0 bases and 6 bases respectively, with 9 bases between them. CDR3 in amino acids: CASSVGGRDGYTF. The CDR3 region has the DNA TGTGCCAGCAGCGTAGGAGGGAGGGATGGCTACACCTTC.

The chain has TRBV18 and TRBJ2-1; TRBD2 matches at 7 bases. Germline-derived CDR1 and CDR2 are KGHSH and LQKENI. This CDR3 has 16 amino acids. Trimming cost V 2 bases and J 2 bases; bases outside gene matches: 6. The CDR3 bases are TGTGCCAGCTCACCATTTAGCGGGCCCCCCTACAATGAGCAGTTCTTC. This codes for CASSPFSGPPYNEQFF.

The CDR3 spells CASSIGLAGGNEQFF. DNA of the CDR3: TGTGCCAGTAGTATCGGACTAGCGGGAGGCAATGAGCAGTTCTTC. This sequence joins TRBV19 and TRBJ2-1; TRBD2 matches at 14 bases. This CDR3 has 15 residues. Germline CDR1 and CDR2: LNHDA and SQIVND (reference sequence). The J segment lost 6 bases and the V segment lost 3 bases, leaving 1 base of the junction unmatched.

The chain couples TRBV7-9 to TRBJ1-3, with TRBD1 as a possible D gene (5 bases). The germline CDR1 and CDR2 sequences are SEHNR and FQNEAQ (reference sequence). CDR3 size: 16 residues. Trimming stripped 1 base from V and 0 bases from J, with 10 bases between. The CDR3 is CASSLVGQGSGNTIYF. CDR3 DNA sequence: TGTGCCAGCAGCTTAGTGGGCCAGGGCTCTGGAAACACCATATATTTT.

V usage is TRBV2 and J usage is TRBJ2-5; TRBD2 matches 13 bases. CDR1 and CDR2 from the germline V gene are SNHLY and FYNNEI. Unmatched junction bases numbered 7, after V lost 3 bases and J lost 0 bases. This CDR3 has 18 amino acids. This CDR3 is CASSEGLAGRGDQETQYF. CDR3 coding DNA: TGTGCCAGCAGTGAGGGACTAGCGGGGAGGGGAGACCAAGAGACCCAGTACTTC.

The chain joins TRBV5-1 to TRBJ2-2; D might be TRBD2 (6 bases). Per the germline V gene, CDR1 is SGHRS and CDR2 is YFSETQ. V was trimmed by 1 base and J by 0 bases, leaving 7 bases between them. CDR3 length equals 15 residues. The CDR3, as DNA: TGCGCCAGCAGCTTGTGGGAGGCGAACACCGGGGAGCTGTTTTTT. Protein product: CASSLWEANTGELFF.

This chain connects TRBV4-2 to TRBJ1-2; 9 bases match TRBD1. The CDR3 covers 14 residues. Germline CDR1 reads LGHNA; CDR2 reads YNFKEQ. The V and J ends lost 4 bases and 4 bases, in that order; junction bases with no gene match: 4. CDR3 protein: CASSPGQGGYGYTF. CDR3 bases: TGTGCCAGCAGCCCGGGACAGGGAGGCTATGGCTACACCTTC.